This entry concerns a single TCR beta chain. Its cognate antigen is unknown. Sequencing used immunoSEQ multiplex PCR; TCRdb keeps in-frame clones, though not all of them. The data hold about 140,000 clones, with roughly nine tenths observed a single time. The CDR3 contains 15 residues. V was clipped by 4 bases and J by 2 bases; unmatched bases: 8. CDR1 SGHTA and CDR2 FQGTGA come from the germline V gene. The data originate from a study of T cell responses to AZD1222 COVID-19 vaccine. Broader study findings: Nearly half of unique spike-specific TCRs reportedly avoided B.1.351 and B.1.1.7 mutated regions. Baseline seropositives among AZD1222 recipients totaled only 6 or 7. CD4 TCRs covered the whole spike, strongest at regions 160-218 and 743-854. Females outnumbered males among donors, who were mostly white British; clonal diversity was possibly underestimated.

This chain uses TRBV7-3 with TRBJ2-7, with TRBD1 matching 7 bases. The clonotype originates from an adult who received the MenACWY meningococcal vaccine as a control. The specimen comprised peripheral blood, sampled 28 days after the second dose of the MenACWY control vaccine. The CDR3 region is CASSSAPGQTYEQYF. CDR3 in DNA: TGTGCCAGCAGCTCCGCCCCGGGACAGACCTACGAGCAGTACTTC.